A selection of T cell receptor beta chains follows, all from one sample in a study of OX40 agonist ivuxolimab in advanced cancers. Profiling relied on immunoSEQ multiplex PCR, and the TCRdb table lists in-frame clones only, not all of them. The top ten clones hold approximately 25% of a sample with almost 80,000 clones, 70% to 90% of them seen once. The sample in question was CD4+ or CD8+ T cells sorted from blood, obtained in a trial of the OX40 agonist ivuxolimab. The origin of the receptors is an adult with an advanced solid tumor such as melanoma, head and neck, liver or kidney cancer. Both conserved end residues are part of each CDR3. The order of the fields is V gene, J gene, D gene, clone size, CDR3 length, CDR3 DNA, CDR3 protein. D genes are given only for firm matches. A row's size may be missing; if present it is once, few, many or a size class.

TRBV10-3	TRBJ2-1	.	.	14	TGTGCCATCACCTCGGACAGTCCTTACAATGAGCAGTTCTTC	CAITSDSPYNEQFF
TRBV5-1	TRBJ2-7	TRBD1	.	14	TGCGCCAGCAGCTCTTTGGACAGGACCTACGAGCAGTACTTC	CASSSLDRTYEQYF
TRBV7-9	TRBJ2-1	.	.	11	TGTGCCAGCGCAAAGGTCAATGAGCAGTTCTTC	CASAKVNEQFF
TRBV7-8	TRBJ2-3	.	few	16	TGTGCCAGCAGCCCCTCCGGGACCGTTAGCACAGATACGCAGTATTTT	CASSPSGTVSTDTQYF
TRBV10-2	TRBJ2-7	.	.	14	TGCGCCAGTACACGACCGGGGATTTCCTACGAGCAGTACTTC	CASTRPGISYEQYF
TRBV2	TRBJ2-7	.	.	12	TGTGCCAGCAGTGAATCCGCCTACGAGCAGTACTTC	CASSESAYEQYF
TRBV6-5	TRBJ1-3	TRBD1	.	14	TGTGCCAGCAGTTCAGGGGGCTATGGAAACACCATATATTTT	CASSSGGYGNTIYF
TRBV18	TRBJ2-7	TRBD1	.	14	TGTGCCAGCTCACTGACAGGGATTTCCTACGAGCAGTACTTC	CASSLTGISYEQYF
TRBV29-1	TRBJ2-2	.	.	13	TGCAGCGCAAGGACCTCGAACACCGGGGAGCTGTTTTTT	CSARTSNTGELFF
TRBV18	TRBJ1-3	.	.	17	TGTGCCAGCTCACCACCTTCTTTAACCCCCTCTGGAAACACCATATATTTT	CASSPPSLTPSGNTIYF